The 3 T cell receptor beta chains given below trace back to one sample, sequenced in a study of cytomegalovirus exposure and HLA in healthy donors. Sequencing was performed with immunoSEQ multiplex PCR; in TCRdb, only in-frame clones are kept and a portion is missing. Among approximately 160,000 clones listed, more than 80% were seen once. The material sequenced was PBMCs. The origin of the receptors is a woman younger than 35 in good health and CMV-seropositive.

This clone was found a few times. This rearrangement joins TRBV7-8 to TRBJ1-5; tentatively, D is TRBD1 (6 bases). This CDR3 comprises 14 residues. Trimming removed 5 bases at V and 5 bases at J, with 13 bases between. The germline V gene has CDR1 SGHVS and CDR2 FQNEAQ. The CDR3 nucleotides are TGTGCCAGCAGCCCGACAGGAGGCTATCAGCCCCAGCATTTT. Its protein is CASSPTGGYQPQHF.

The DNA for the CDR3 is TGTGCCAGCAGTGGAGGGCGATTCTCCTACGAGCAGTACTTC. It encodes CASSGGRFSYEQYF. The V call is TRBV2, the J call TRBJ2-7, with TRBD2 as a possible D gene (5 bases). CDR3 length equals 14 residues. V lost 4 bases, J lost 0 bases, and 10 bases lay in between. Germline-derived CDR1 and CDR2 are SNHLY and FYNNEI.

CDR3 sequence (DNA): TGTGCCAGCAGCTTAGCGAGAGCGGGGGTCTCCTACAATGAGCAGTTCTTC. It codes for CASSLARAGVSYNEQFF. This rearrangement joins TRBV7-6 to TRBJ2-1; 8 bases match TRBD2. This CDR3 spans 17 amino acids. The ends lost 0 bases at V and 0 bases at J; junction bases unmatched: 4. Per germline, CDR1 SGHVS and CDR2 FNYEAQ.